This note documents a single T cell receptor beta chain sequence. Sequenced by immunoSEQ multiplex PCR; TCRdb stores in-frame clones only, minus some. Of fewer than 350,000 clones in the sample, 81% are singletons; the top ten hold roughly 2.9%. These data are taken from a study of blood T cell repertoires in COVID-19. Study details: Donors in the United States, Italy and Spain gave samples during acute or convalescent COVID-19. T cells, B-cell-depleted T cells, or PBMCs provided the cDNA or gDNA that served as material.

From germline, CDR1 is SGHVS and CDR2 FQNEAQ. CDR3 length equals 16 residues. Trimming took off 1 base at V and 3 bases at J, with 13 bases between the two ends. The chain is built from TRBV7-8 and TRBJ2-1; D might be TRBD2 (6 bases). This sequence originates from a woman aged 60-75 years with active or convalescent COVID-19. The sequencing sample was made of peripheral blood. Here the CDR3 reads CASSLVGGGGYNEQFF. CDR3 in DNA: TGTGCCAGCAGCTTAGTGGGGGGAGGAGGCTACAATGAGCAGTTCTTC.